The 19 T cell receptor beta chains listed next were all sequenced from one sample in a study of human T cells and chemical hapten exposure. Noted time point: pre-sensitization, week 0. Treatment meaning: therapeutic diphenylcyclopropenone sensitization with weekly scalp DPC. TCRdb used MiXCR to reprocess the RACE reads, holding one entry per CDR3 protein. The table includes fewer than 70,000 distinct CDR3 sequences, about a tenth detected once. Sequencing was performed on whole blood, taken in connection with sensitization to the hapten diphenylcyclopropenone (DPC). The receptors stem from a woman in her 50s with alopecia areata. Some clones in this sample may be carry-over from other donors' samples.

This clonotype was seen many times. The rearrangement uses TRBV9 and TRBJ1-4; D perhaps matches TRBD1 (5 bases). The CDR3 consists of 16 residues. Trimming stripped 4 bases from V and 0 bases from J, with 13 bases between. Germline V gene data show CDR1 as SGDLS and CDR2 as YYNGEE. CDR3 region: CASSPQGDTTNEKLFF. The CDR3 region has the DNA TGTGCCAGCAGCCCGCAGGGAGATACAACTAATGAAAAACTGTTTTTT.

Comment on this clonotype: Being one base from a much bigger clone, this may be a read error. This rearrangement joins TRBV9 to TRBJ2-7; perhaps TRBD1 as D (6 bases). Germline assignment: CDR1 SGDLS and CDR2 YYNGEE. The CDR3 sequence is 13 residues long. CDR3 sequence: CAGSVTGSTEQYF. DNA for the CDR3: TGTGCCGGCAGCGTAACAGGGTCCACCGAGCAGTACTTC.

This clonotype was recorded many times. The chain uses TRBV7-9 and TRBJ1-1; TRBD1 matches at 9 bases. V lost 5 bases and J lost 0; bases outside the gene matches: 7. The CDR3 extends over 16 amino acids. Germline CDR1 is SEHNR and CDR2 is FQNEAQ (reference sequence). This CDR3 reads CASSQPGTGLNTEAFF. Written as DNA, the CDR3 is TGTGCCAGCAGCCAACCCGGGACAGGGTTGAACACTGAAGCTTTCTTT.

CDR3 bases: TGCAGTGCAGGAGAGCAGTTCTTC. Translation gives CSAGEQFF. V is TRBV20-1 and J is TRBJ2-1, with D hard to call. There are 8 residues in the CDR3. Germline V lookup: CDR1 DFQATT, CDR2 SNEGSKA (reference sequence). V was shortened by 6 bases and J by 10 bases, with 4 bases between the two germline ends.

This clonotype was detected ten times or more. The chain's CDR3 is CASSNTRTGVYGYTF. The CDR3 nucleotides read TGTGCCAGCAGCAATACAAGGACAGGAGTGTATGGCTACACCTTC. V and J are TRBV11-1 and TRBJ1-2; TRBD1 matches at 7 bases. Germline lookup yields CDR1 SGHAT and CDR2 FQDESV (reference sequence). The V gene end was trimmed by 5 bases and the J gene end by 5 bases; junction bases not matched to a gene: 11. The CDR3 totals 15 residues.

The rearrangement uses TRBV7-9 and TRBJ2-1; no clear D. Germline CDR1 is SEHNR and CDR2 is FQNEAQ (reference sequence). V was clipped by 1 base and J by 1 base, with 11 bases between them. This CDR3 has 16 residues. The CDR3 coding sequence is TGTGCCAGCAGCTTAGTCAGTATCCCATCCTACAATGAGCAGTTCTTC. It translates to CASSLVSIPSYNEQFF.

V and J are TRBV18 and TRBJ2-1; 7 nucleotides line up with TRBD2. This CDR3 region has 13 residues. The germline V gene has CDR1 KGHSH and CDR2 LQKENI. Trimming at V came to 4 bases and at J to 6 bases, leaving 3 bases not matched to a gene. The CDR3 loop reads CASSLWEGNEQFF. In nucleotides, the CDR3 is TGTGCCAGCTCACTCTGGGAGGGCAATGAGCAGTTCTTC.

This chain connects TRBV6-4 to TRBJ2-2; D perhaps matches TRBD1 (6 bases). The CDR3 contains 13 residues. CDR1 is MRHNA and CDR2 is SNTAGT in the germline V gene. Trimming took off 6 bases at V and 5 bases at J, with 10 bases between the two ends. The CDR3 sequence is CASRVTGTGELFF. CDR3 nucleotide sequence: TGTGCCAGCAGAGTTACAGGGACCGGGGAGCTGTTTTTT.

This clonotype was seen more than once but under ten times. V is TRBV20-1 and J is TRBJ2-3; D might be TRBD1 (6 bases). Trimming stripped 1 base from V and 3 bases from J, with 11 bases between. Germline assignment: CDR1 DFQATT and CDR2 SNEGSKA (reference sequence). The CDR3 loop spans 14 amino acids. The CDR3 protein is CSARGATGTDTQYF. The CDR3 DNA is TGCAGTGCTAGAGGGGCGACAGGTACAGATACGCAGTATTTT.

This clonotype was detected ten times or more. This chain uses TRBV10-3 with TRBJ1-1, with TRBD1 as a possible D gene (6 bases). This CDR3 has 12 amino acids. Germline V gene data show CDR1 as ENHRY and CDR2 as SYGVKD. Trimming shortened V by 4 bases and J by 4 bases, and 7 bases separated the two germline ends. CDR3 protein: CAISGGGTEAFF. The DNA of the CDR3 is TGTGCCATCAGTGGAGGGGGCACTGAAGCTTTCTTT.

This clonotype was seen a handful of times. J is TRBJ2-7 and V is TRBV20-1; D possibly corresponds to TRBD2 (5 bases). Germline lookup yields CDR1 DFQATT and CDR2 SNEGSKA (reference sequence). CDR3 length: 16 amino acids. V dropped 0 bases and J dropped 6 bases, with 21 bases sitting between them. CDR3 nucleotide sequence: TGCAGTGCTAGAGATAGGCGGGTCTACCCAAATTTCGAGCAGTACTTC. Protein sequence: CSARDRRVYPNFEQYF.

V usage is TRBV7-9 and J usage is TRBJ1-4; D is ambiguous. Trimming cost V 7 bases and J 4 bases, with 16 bases left between them. CDR3 length equals 15 residues. In germline, CDR1 is SEHNR, CDR2 FQNEAQ (reference sequence). The CDR3 reads CASILSGNHNEKLFF. CDR3 in DNA: TGTGCCAGCATCCTATCCGGGAACCATAATGAAAAACTGTTTTTT. Complete variable domain (other parts from reference TRBV7-9 and TRBJ1-4): DTGVSQNPRHKITKRGQNVTFRCDPISEHNRLYWYRQTLGQGPEFLTYFQNEAQLEKSRLLSDRFSAERPKGSFSTLEIQRTEQGDSAMYLCASILSGNHNEKLFFGSGTQLSVL.

This clonotype was seen many times. The chain links TRBV12-3 or TRBV12-4 to TRBJ2-2, with TRBD1 as a possible D gene (7 bases). The germline V and J ends were trimmed by 6 bases and 1 base, with 12 bases remaining between them. The CDR3 length is 15 residues. This CDR3 reads CASRAGQMNTGELFF. The CDR3 DNA reads TGTGCCAGCAGGGCGGGACAGATGAACACCGGGGAGCTGTTTTTT.

This clonotype has more than one count but fewer than ten. This chain connects TRBV12-3 or TRBV12-4 to TRBJ2-2; tentatively, D is TRBD1 (6 bases). Trimming took off 3 bases at V and 6 bases at J, with 17 bases between the two ends. CDR3 length: 16 amino acids. The CDR3 spells CASSFPKLTGPGELFF. As DNA, the CDR3 is TGTGCCAGCAGTTTTCCGAAACTAACAGGGCCCGGGGAGCTGTTTTTT.

This clonotype was seen more than once but under ten times. This CDR3 is missing its conserved last phenylalanine or tryptophan, likely due to a read error. The limits of the CDR3 on the DNA are not certain, so only TCRdb's listed CDR3 is given. The CDR3 here is CSVYTTGTDV. The chain employs TRBV29-1 and TRBJ1-2. The CDR3 spans 10 amino acids, including both terminal residues. Germline CDR1 and CDR2: SQVTM and ANQGSEA.

This clonotype was counted many times. The V call is TRBV18, the J call TRBJ2-1; D is possibly TRBD1 (7 bases). This CDR3 contains 15 residues. The V and J ends lost 3 bases and 3 bases respectively, with 12 bases between them. The germline V gene encodes CDR1 KGHSH and CDR2 LQKENI. The CDR3 nucleotides are TGTGCCAGCTCACCTCCAGGGGGGAGCTACAATGAGCAGTTCTTC. It is translated as CASSPPGGSYNEQFF.

This clonotype was detected a few times. This chain joins TRBV7-9 and TRBJ2-7; 11 positions match TRBD2. The CDR3 is 16 residues long. The germline CDR1 and CDR2 sequences are SEHNR and FQNEAQ (reference sequence). Trimming at V came to 5 bases and at J to 8 bases, leaving 14 bases not matched to a gene. In DNA form, the CDR3 reads TGTGCCAGCAGCGCACCCGGGACTAGCGGACTTAGGCAGCAGTACTTC. This codes for CASSAPGTSGLRQQYF.

This clonotype was seen repeatedly, ten times or more. The chain has TRBV29-1 and TRBJ2-7; D remains unclear. Germline V lookup: CDR1 SQVTM, CDR2 ANQGSEA. This CDR3 has 13 residues. Trimming took 3 bases from V and 6 from J, leaving 15 bases between them. CDR3 sequence: CSVDGDPPLEQYF. CDR3 sequence (DNA): TGCAGCGTTGACGGCGACCCCCCTCTCGAGCAGTACTTC.

In this sample, this clonotype turned up a few times. The chain carries TRBV7-3 and TRBJ2-1; maybe TRBD1 (6 bases). Per the germline V gene, CDR1 is SGHTA and CDR2 is FQGTGA. The CDR3 runs 13 residues. Trimming shortened V by 5 bases and J by 7 bases, and 12 bases separated the two germline ends. CDR3 DNA: TGTGCCAGCAGCATATACAGGGTGAATGAGCAGTTCTTC. It specifies CASSIYRVNEQFF.